This T cell receptor (beta chain) was sequenced during a study of blood T cells in healthy people across ages. This clonotype has just a few counts. A second PCR, run for about 7 to 12 cycles, used a sample-barcoded 5' primer plus a J-beta primer mix. TCRdb called the 5' RACE reads again in MiXCR, with one record for every CDR3 protein. The repertoire consists of more than 650,000 distinct CDR3 sequences, with roughly 24% occurring once and the leading ten covering about 2.9%. V shed 7 bases, J shed 4 bases, and the junction held 4 bases outside the gene matches. This CDR3 has 15 amino acids. Germline V gene data show CDR1 as ENHRY and CDR2 as SYGVKD. The sample also formed part of further work on T cells of mothers and their children.

This receptor was obtained from a boy aged 10-17 years in good health. The source material was blood. This chain joins TRBV10-3 and TRBJ2-5, with 15 bases lining up with TRBD2. The CDR3 sequence: CAIKGTSGGIETQYF. As DNA, the CDR3 is TGTGCCATCAAAGGGACTAGCGGGGGGATAGAGACCCAGTACTTC.